What follows are 6 T cell receptor beta chains derived from one specimen sequenced in a study of blood T cell repertoires in COVID-19. The method was immunoSEQ multiplex PCR; TCRdb's version includes in-frame clones alone and lacks a portion of them. Of 100,000 or so clones in the sample, just under 95% were seen once. Sequenced sample: peripheral blood. Receptors were obtained from a man aged 65 to 85 with acute or convalescent COVID-19.

The chain recombines TRBV6-6 with TRBJ2-1; D perhaps matches TRBD1 (5 bases). CDR1 and CDR2 from the germline V gene are MNHNY and SVGAGI (reference sequence). V was clipped by 5 bases and J by 0 bases, with 11 bases between them. CDR3 size: 15 residues. The CDR3 protein is CASSAVQGSYNEQFF. CDR3 DNA sequence: TGTGCCAGCAGTGCCGTCCAGGGCTCCTACAATGAGCAGTTCTTC.

The chain uses TRBV5-6 and TRBJ1-2; 7 bases fit TRBD1. With 4 bases clipped from V and 5 bases from J, the junction kept 5 bases outside the gene matches. Germline-derived CDR1 and CDR2 are SGHDT and YYEEEE. CDR3 length: 13 residues. CDR3 protein: CASSLGTAYGYTF. The CDR3 DNA sequence: TGTGCCAGCAGCCTGGGGACAGCGTATGGCTACACCTTC.

In this sample, this clone turned up a few times. This chain connects TRBV6-5 to TRBJ1-2; no firm D call. Trimming took 10 bases from V and 1 from J, leaving 7 bases between them. The CDR3 is 11 amino acids. Germline values: CDR1 MNHEY, CDR2 SVGAGI. The CDR3 coding sequence is TGTGCCACGGGGTTTAACTATGGCTACACCTTC. Protein sequence: CATGFNYGYTF.

The table lists this clone with a count of one. The chain links TRBV11-2 to TRBJ1-2; D uncertain. Looked up from germline, CDR1 is SGHAT and CDR2 is FQNNGV. The CDR3 runs 12 residues. V was trimmed by 1 base and J by 6 bases, leaving 6 bases between them. The CDR3 reads CASSLGQDGYTF. The DNA for the CDR3 is TGTGCCAGCAGCTTAGGTCAGGATGGCTACACCTTC.

The chain employs TRBV12-3 or TRBV12-4 and TRBJ1-3, with TRBD1 identical over 8 bases. The trim removed 6 bases at V and 6 bases at J, leaving 4 bases unmatched. The CDR3 is made up of 13 amino acids. The CDR3 loop reads CASRTTGANTIYF. The CDR3 nucleotides read TGTGCCAGCAGGACGACAGGGGCAAACACCATATATTTT.

This chain uses TRBV29-1 with TRBJ2-7, with D tentatively TRBD2 (6 bases). Between the trimmed V and J ends, which lost 6 bases and 4 bases, there was a span of 19 bases. The germline V gene has CDR1 SQVTM and CDR2 ANQGSEA. This CDR3 has 14 amino acids. The CDR3 loop is CSVDLTRNGYEQYF. The CDR3 coding sequence is TGCAGCGTGGACCTGACTAGGAATGGTTACGAGCAGTACTTC.